These 20 T cell receptor beta chains were all obtained from the same sample, sequenced in a study of circulating and synovial CD4+ cells in juvenile arthritis. Data came from immunoSEQ multiplex PCR; TCRdb stores just in-frame clones and leaves some out. Altogether 2,500 to 4,000 clones are present, about four fifths being singletons, with the ten largest covering approximately 4.4%. Sequenced input: CD4+ T cells from synovial fluid. The receptor set was obtained from a human donor with juvenile idiopathic arthritis.

This clone showed up just a few times. The V call is TRBV5-1, the J call TRBJ2-5, with unresolved D. The CDR3 runs 12 residues. Trimming took off 0 bases at V and 4 bases at J, with 4 bases between the two ends. Per germline, CDR1 SGHRS and CDR2 YFSETQ. CDR3 loop: CASSLGLETQYF. The DNA of the CDR3 is TGCGCCAGCAGCTTGGGACTAGAGACCCAGTACTTC.

J is TRBJ1-5 and V is TRBV6-4, with a weak D call TRBD1 (6 bases). CDR1 and CDR2 (germline): MRHNA, SNTAGT. The V gene lost 4 bases and the J gene lost 0 bases, with 10 bases spanning the gap. The CDR3 is 15 amino acids. The CDR3 coding sequence is TGTGCCAGCAGTGTACAGGGTTATAGCAATCAGCCCCAGCATTTT. Translated: CASSVQGYSNQPQHF.

The CDR3 coding sequence is TGTGCCAGCAGCGACGGGTACAGGGGAAAATACGAGCAGTACTTC. It specifies CASSDGYRGKYEQYF. The J gene is TRBJ2-7, the V gene TRBV7-2; 7 bases are a match to TRBD1. After removal of 5 bases from V and 4 bases from J, the junction contained 11 bases not matched to a gene. CDR1 and CDR2 (germline): SGHTA, FQGNSA. The CDR3 consists of 15 residues.

The V call is TRBV29-1, the J call TRBJ1-1; D possibly corresponds to TRBD1 (6 bases). This CDR3 has 13 amino acids. V gave up 6 bases and J gave up 1 base, with 12 bases separating them. Germline CDR1 reads SQVTM; CDR2 reads ANQGSEA. The CDR3 is CSVHGQKNTEAFF. DNA of the CDR3: TGCAGCGTCCATGGACAGAAGAACACTGAAGCTTTCTTT.

This rearrangement joins TRBV5-1 to TRBJ2-5; no clear D gene. Per germline, CDR1 SGHRS and CDR2 YFSETQ. This CDR3 comprises 14 residues. The germline V and J ends were trimmed by 1 base and 5 bases, with 12 bases remaining between them. This CDR3 reads CASSLPALGETQYF. The CDR3 coding sequence is TGCGCCAGCAGCTTGCCCGCCCTCGGGGAGACCCAGTACTTC.

As for this clone: At the DNA level, this CDR3 is encoded by other sequences in the same sample as well. This chain links TRBV5-6 with TRBJ1-6; 7 bases agree with TRBD1. Germline V gene lookup returns CDR1 SGHDT and CDR2 YYEEEE. J gave up 10 bases and V 2 bases, and 9 bases lay outside the gene matches. CDR3 length: 15 residues. In DNA, the CDR3 is TGTGCCAGCAGCTTTGGAGACAGGGTTATGTCACCCCTCCACTTT. Translation gives CASSFGDRVMSPLHF.

The rearrangement joins TRBV28 to TRBJ1-1; D not certain. Germline V lookup: CDR1 MDHEN, CDR2 SYDVKM. Trimming shortened V by 6 bases and J by 1 base, and 3 bases separated the two germline ends. The CDR3 has 11 residues. Here the CDR3 DNA reads TGTGCCAGCAGCCGGAACACTGAAGCTTTCTTT. Translation: CASSRNTEAFF.

The chain has TRBV28 and TRBJ2-7; 8 nucleotides match TRBD2. Germline CDR1 reads MDHEN; CDR2 reads SYDVKM. The V and J ends lost 6 bases and 0 bases, in that order; junction bases with no gene match: 10. The CDR3 consists of 16 residues. For the CDR3, the DNA is TGTGCCAGCAGCCACGCCCCCGGGACTAGCTCCTACGAGCAGTACTTC. Its protein product is CASSHAPGTSSYEQYF.

The V call is TRBV11-1, the J call TRBJ1-1; 7 nucleotides line up with TRBD1. J gave up 9 bases and V 5 bases, and 6 bases lay outside the gene matches. The CDR3 contains 12 residues. Per germline, CDR1 SGHAT and CDR2 FQDESV (reference sequence). The CDR3 region is CASSRGQSKAFF. Here the CDR3 DNA reads TGTGCCAGCAGCAGGGGACAGTCAAAAGCTTTCTTT.

V and J are TRBV28 and TRBJ2-5; a weak D match, TRBD2 (6 bases). The germline V gene has CDR1 MDHEN and CDR2 SYDVKM. The CDR3 consists of 16 residues. V was pared by 3 bases and J by 4 bases, with 18 bases between. The DNA of the CDR3 is TGTGCCAGCAGTTTCACACGGGGAGGTGGAGGAGAGACCCAGTACTTC. Encoded protein: CASSFTRGGGGETQYF.

This clone was found once. The rearrangement joins TRBV6-5 to TRBJ2-3, with 10 positions matching TRBD2. The CDR3 contains 15 residues. The trim removed 5 bases at V and 4 bases at J, leaving 6 bases unmatched. Germline CDR1 MNHEY, CDR2 SVGAGI. The CDR3 reads CASSLRSGRADTQYF. The CDR3 DNA sequence: TGTGCCAGCAGTCTTCGAAGCGGGAGGGCAGATACGCAGTATTTT.

V usage is TRBV30 and J usage is TRBJ2-7; maybe TRBD2 (7 bases). Trimming removed 6 bases at V and 3 bases at J, with 24 bases between. Germline CDR1 GTSNPN, CDR2 SVGIG (reference sequence). This CDR3 region has 16 residues. Here the CDR3 DNA reads TGTGCCTGCTCCGGAGGGGTTGGGAGGGGGAGCTACGAGCAGTACTTC. This codes for CACSGGVGRGSYEQYF.

This chain links TRBV28 with TRBJ1-2, with a weak D call TRBD1 (5 bases). CDR1 is MDHEN, CDR2 SYDVKM, per germline. The CDR3 spans 15 residues. The V end lost 7 bases, the J end lost 8 bases, and 23 bases lay between the germline ends. The CDR3 coding sequence is TGTGCCAGCAACCCTGGGGGGTATAACTCAGGCGGCTACACCTTC. It translates to CASNPGGYNSGGYTF.

The chain couples TRBV5-4 to TRBJ2-7; tentatively, D is TRBD1 (5 bases). Looked up from germline, CDR1 is SGHNT and CDR2 is YYREEE (reference sequence). This CDR3 contains 11 residues. The V end was cut by 4 bases, the J end by 12 bases, with 14 bases between. CDR3 sequence: CASSQGGPRYF. Here the CDR3 DNA reads TGTGCCAGCAGCCAGGGCGGCCCCAGGTACTTC.

The rearrangement joins TRBV7-9 to TRBJ2-3; 10 bases align to TRBD2. The germline V gene has CDR1 SEHNR and CDR2 FQNEAQ (reference sequence). V lost 5 bases to trimming and J lost 1 base; unmatched junction nucleotides: 6. The CDR3 runs to 16 residues. CDR3: CASSPEGTSGTDTQYF. CDR3 DNA: TGTGCCAGCAGCCCAGAGGGGACTAGCGGCACAGATACGCAGTATTTT.

This clone was detected a few times. This sequence joins TRBV6-6 and TRBJ1-5, with TRBD1 as a possible D gene (6 bases). Trimming stripped 5 bases from V and 7 bases from J, with 18 bases between. The CDR3 extends over 15 amino acids. Germline lookup yields CDR1 MNHNY and CDR2 SVGAGI (reference sequence). CDR3 amino acids: CASSLKGGGNQPQHF. CDR3 in DNA: TGTGCCAGCAGTCTTAAGGGAGGGGGAAACCAGCCCCAGCATTTT.

The V gene is TRBV11-2, the J gene TRBJ1-4, with D unresolved. The CDR3 is 14 residues long. V lost 8 bases to trimming and J lost 8 bases, with 18 bases between them. Per the germline V gene, CDR1 is SGHAT and CDR2 is FQNNGV. CDR3 amino acids: CASSRSRIEEKLFF. The CDR3 nucleotides are TGTGCCAGCTCACGCTCCCGAATCGAGGAAAAACTGTTTTTT.

The V gene is TRBV20-1, the J gene TRBJ2-7; D is ambiguous. Germline V gene lookup returns CDR1 DFQATT and CDR2 SNEGSKA (reference sequence). Trimming stripped 5 bases from V and 4 bases from J, with 9 bases between. This CDR3 is built from 11 residues. In DNA, the CDR3 is TGCAGTGCTCGTCCTTTATACGAGCAGTACTTC. It is translated as CSARPLYEQYF.

The chain couples TRBV7-2 to TRBJ1-1, with 7 bases aligning to TRBD1. The CDR3 sequence is 14 residues long. The J segment lost 4 bases and the V segment lost 1 base, leaving 3 bases of the junction unmatched. Germline CDR1 and CDR2: SGHTA and FQGNSA. CDR3 sequence (DNA): TGTGCCAGCAGCTTAGAACAGGGGACCACTGAAGCTTTCTTT. The encoded protein is CASSLEQGTTEAFF.

This chain links TRBV28 with TRBJ2-2, with D possibly being TRBD2 (5 bases). Germline CDR1 is MDHEN and CDR2 is SYDVKM. CDR3 size: 17 residues. Trimming stripped 4 bases from V and 6 bases from J, with 21 bases between. The CDR3: CASSSVARPGVPGELFF. CDR3 DNA: TGTGCCAGCAGTTCGGTAGCTAGACCCGGGGTTCCCGGGGAGCTGTTTTTT.